This T cell receptor (beta chain) came from a study of cytomegalovirus exposure and HLA in healthy donors. Study overall: In a previous analysis, around 120 million unique TCR beta sequences were found from approximately 180 million T cells.

In regard to this clone: Its target is unknown.

Whole-study findings and limits: It emerged from a later analysis that several of the most significant clusters appeared to be linked to common viral pathogens. High sensitivity and specificity were reportedly achieved when the classifier diagnosed cytomegalovirus status. Some segments of the V type, notably TRBV6-2 and TRBV6-3, were excluded as indistinguishable.

CDR1 is SEHNR, CDR2 FQNEAQ, per germline (reference sequence). The CDR3 length is 16 residues. J was trimmed by 8 bases and V by 4 bases; bases with no gene match: 15. Use of 60 Vbeta and 13 Jbeta primers characterized the PCR. TCRdb's copy holds only in-frame clones and misses some; the assay was immunoSEQ multiplex PCR. Of about 160,000 clones listed, roughly 80% are singletons. The receptor was derived from a man between 50 and 59 years old in good health and CMV-seropositive. The rearrangement uses TRBV7-9 and TRBJ1-2; TRBD1 matches at 8 bases. Sample: PBMCs. CDR3 sequence reads: CASSSGQGLMARGYTF. Written as DNA, the CDR3 is TGTGCCAGCAGCTCAGGACAGGGACTTATGGCTAGGGGCTACACCTTC.